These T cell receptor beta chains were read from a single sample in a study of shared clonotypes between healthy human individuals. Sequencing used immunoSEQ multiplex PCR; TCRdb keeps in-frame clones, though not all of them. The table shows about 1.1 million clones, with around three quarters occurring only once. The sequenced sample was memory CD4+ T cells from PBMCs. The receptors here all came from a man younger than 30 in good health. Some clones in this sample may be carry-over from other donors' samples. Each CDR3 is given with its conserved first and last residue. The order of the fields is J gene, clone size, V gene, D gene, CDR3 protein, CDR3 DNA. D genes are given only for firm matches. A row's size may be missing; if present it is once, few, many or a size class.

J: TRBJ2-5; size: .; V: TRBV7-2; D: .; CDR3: CASSAMGGGETQYF; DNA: TGTGCCAGCAGCGCGATGGGGGGAGGAGAGACCCAGTACTTC
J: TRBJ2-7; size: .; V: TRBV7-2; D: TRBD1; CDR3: CASRPSDRGLRQYF; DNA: TGTGCCAGCAGACCGTCCGACAGGGGTCTTCGGCAGTACTTC
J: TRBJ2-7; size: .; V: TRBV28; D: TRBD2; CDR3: CASRLLAGGRGHEQYF; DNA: TGTGCCAGCAGGCTACTAGCGGGAGGGCGTGGGCACGAGCAGTACTTC
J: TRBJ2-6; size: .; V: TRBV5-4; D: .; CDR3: CASSPGSMGSGANVLTF; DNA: TGTGCCAGCAGCCCGGGCTCCATGGGCTCTGGGGCCAACGTCCTGACTTTC
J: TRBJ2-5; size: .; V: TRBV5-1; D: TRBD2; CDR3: CASSSIPSAGGQETQYF; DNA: TGCGCCAGCAGCTCCATCCCTTCGGCGGGGGGCCAAGAGACCCAGTACTTC
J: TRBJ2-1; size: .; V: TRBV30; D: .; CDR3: CAWRSTLGVQFF; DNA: TGTGCCTGGAGGTCCACCTTGGGTGTGCAGTTCTTC
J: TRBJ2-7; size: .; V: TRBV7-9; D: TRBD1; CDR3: CASSFGTGYEQYF; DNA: TGTGCCAGCAGCTTTGGGACAGGGTACGAGCAGTACTTC
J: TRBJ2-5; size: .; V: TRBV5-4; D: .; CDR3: CASSWQGEGETQYF; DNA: TGTGCCAGCAGTTGGCAGGGAGAGGGAGAGACCCAGTACTTC
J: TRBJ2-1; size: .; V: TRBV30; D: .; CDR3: CAWSVLGNEQFF; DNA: TGTGCCTGGAGTGTACTGGGGAATGAGCAGTTCTTC
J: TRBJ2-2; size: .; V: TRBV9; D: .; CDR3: CASSVAGTGELFF; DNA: TGTGCCAGCAGCGTAGCAGGGACCGGGGAGCTGTTTTTT
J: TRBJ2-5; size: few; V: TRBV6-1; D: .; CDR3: CASSEGTIRETQYF; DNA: TGTGCCAGCAGTGAAGGCACTATTCGAGAGACCCAGTACTTC
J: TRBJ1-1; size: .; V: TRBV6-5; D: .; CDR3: CASTPPGRNTEAFF; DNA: TGTGCCAGCACCCCCCCCGGTCGTAACACTGAAGCTTTCTTT
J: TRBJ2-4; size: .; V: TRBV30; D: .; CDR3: CAWGGIVKNIQYF; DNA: TGTGCCTGGGGAGGAATTGTCAAAAACATTCAGTACTTC
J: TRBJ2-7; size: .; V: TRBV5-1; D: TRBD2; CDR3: CASSLGASGSYEQYF; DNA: TGCGCCAGCAGCTTGGGTGCTAGCGGCTCCTACGAGCAGTACTTC
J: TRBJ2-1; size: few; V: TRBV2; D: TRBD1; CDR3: CARRTGGKGEQFF; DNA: TGTGCCAGAAGGACAGGGGGCAAGGGTGAGCAGTTCTTC
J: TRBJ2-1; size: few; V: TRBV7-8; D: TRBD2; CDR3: CASSPRWREINEQFF; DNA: TGTGCCAGCAGCCCCCGCTGGCGGGAGATTAATGAGCAGTTCTTC
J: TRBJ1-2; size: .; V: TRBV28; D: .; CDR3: CASRKTGYGGYTF; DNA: TGTGCCAGCAGGAAAACAGGGTACGGTGGCTACACCTTC
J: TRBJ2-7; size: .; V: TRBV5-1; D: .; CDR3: CASGRSEGYEQYF; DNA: TGCGCCAGCGGCAGGTCCGAGGGCTACGAGCAGTACTTC
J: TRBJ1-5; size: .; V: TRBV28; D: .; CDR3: CASSLGGIGPQHF; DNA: TGTGCCAGCAGTTTGGGGGGAATCGGTCCCCAGCATTTT
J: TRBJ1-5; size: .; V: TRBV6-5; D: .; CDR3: CASSYSFTGNQPQHF; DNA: TGTGCCAGCAGTTACTCGTTCACAGGCAATCAGCCCCAGCATTTT
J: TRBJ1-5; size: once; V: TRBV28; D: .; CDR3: CASTMGTREQPQHF; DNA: TGTGCCAGCACTATGGGGACAAGGGAACAGCCCCAGCATTTT
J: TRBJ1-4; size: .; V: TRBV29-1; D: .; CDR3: CSVHQAGEKLFF; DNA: TGCAGCGTCCACCAAGCCGGCGAAAAACTGTTTTTT
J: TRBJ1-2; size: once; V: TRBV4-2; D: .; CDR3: CASSLAARVKNYGYTF; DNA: TGTGCCAGCAGCCTGGCGGCCAGGGTAAAAAACTATGGCTACACCTTC
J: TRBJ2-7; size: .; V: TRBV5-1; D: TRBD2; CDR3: CASQLEAGVGYEQYF; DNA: TGCGCCAGTCAACTCGAAGCGGGAGTTGGCTACGAGCAGTACTTC
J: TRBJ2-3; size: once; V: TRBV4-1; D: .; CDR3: CASSQGLITDTQYF; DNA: TGCGCCAGCAGCCAAGGTTTGATCACAGATACGCAGTATTTT
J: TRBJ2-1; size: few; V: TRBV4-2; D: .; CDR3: CASSQDGQAYNEQFF; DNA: TGTGCCAGCAGCCAAGATGGGCAGGCCTACAATGAGCAGTTCTTC
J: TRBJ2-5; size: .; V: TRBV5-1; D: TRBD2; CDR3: CASSFSGLAETQYF; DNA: TGCGCCAGCAGCTTCTCGGGACTAGCGGAGACCCAGTACTTC
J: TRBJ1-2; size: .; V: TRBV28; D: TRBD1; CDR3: CAIGQVYGYTF; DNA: TGTGCCATCGGACAGGTCTATGGCTACACCTTC
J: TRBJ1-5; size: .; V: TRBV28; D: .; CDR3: CASRTIQGWRNQPQHF; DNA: TGTGCCAGCAGAACTATACAGGGTTGGCGCAATCAGCCCCAGCATTTT
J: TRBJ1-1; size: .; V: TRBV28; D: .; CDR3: CASSPPAGMNTEAFF; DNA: TGTGCCAGCAGTCCCCCCGCGGGGATGAACACTGAAGCTTTCTTT
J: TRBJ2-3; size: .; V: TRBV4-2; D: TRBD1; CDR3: CASSQRQGSTDTQYF; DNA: TGTGCCAGCAGCCAAAGACAGGGAAGCACAGATACGCAGTATTTT
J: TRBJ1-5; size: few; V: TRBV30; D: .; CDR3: CAWGNIGQPQHF; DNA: TGTGCCTGGGGGAACATCGGTCAGCCCCAGCATTTT
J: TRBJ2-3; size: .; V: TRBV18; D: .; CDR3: CASSPGTARTDTQYF; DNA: TGTGCCAGCTCACCGGGTACAGCTCGCACAGATACGCAGTATTTT
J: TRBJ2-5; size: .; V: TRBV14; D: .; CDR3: CASSQVRGETQYF; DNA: TGTGCCAGCAGCCAAGTGAGGGGAGAGACCCAGTACTTC
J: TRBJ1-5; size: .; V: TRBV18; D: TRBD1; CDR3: CASSSGQGPQPQHF; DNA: TGTGCCAGCTCCTCGGGACAGGGTCCGCAGCCCCAGCATTTT
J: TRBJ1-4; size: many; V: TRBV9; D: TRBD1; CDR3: CASSKGGRQGDEKLFF; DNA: TGTGCCAGCAGCAAAGGGGGTCGACAGGGGGATGAAAAACTGTTTTTT
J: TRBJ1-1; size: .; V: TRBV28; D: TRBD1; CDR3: CASAAGGAGNTEAFF; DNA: TGTGCCAGCGCAGCAGGGGGCGCAGGGAACACTGAAGCTTTCTTT
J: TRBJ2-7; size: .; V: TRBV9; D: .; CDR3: CASSVEPHPDSEQYF; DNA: TGTGCCAGCAGCGTAGAACCCCACCCCGACAGCGAGCAGTACTTC
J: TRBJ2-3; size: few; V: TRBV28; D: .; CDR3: CASRTKTGTDTQYF; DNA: TGTGCCAGCAGGACGAAGACAGGCACAGATACGCAGTATTTT
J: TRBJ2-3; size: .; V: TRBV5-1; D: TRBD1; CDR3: CASSLALVTGGDTQYF; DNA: TGCGCCAGCAGCTTGGCCCTCGTGACAGGGGGAGATACGCAGTATTTT
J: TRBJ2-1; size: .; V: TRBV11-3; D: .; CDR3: CASSPGPLRGEQFF; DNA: TGTGCCAGCAGCCCCGGACCTTTACGAGGGGAGCAGTTCTTC
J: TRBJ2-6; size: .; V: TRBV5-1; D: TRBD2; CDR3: CASSPLAGVSGANVLTF; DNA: TGCGCCAGCAGCCCACTAGCGGGAGTATCTGGGGCCAACGTCCTGACTTTC
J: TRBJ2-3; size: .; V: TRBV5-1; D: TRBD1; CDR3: CASSPRQGLTQYF; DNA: TGCGCCAGCAGTCCACGACAGGGCCTTACGCAGTATTTT
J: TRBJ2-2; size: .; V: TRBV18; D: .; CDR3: CASSSTPPGQANTGELFF; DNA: TGTGCCAGCTCATCAACTCCCCCGGGACAAGCGAACACCGGGGAGCTGTTTTTT
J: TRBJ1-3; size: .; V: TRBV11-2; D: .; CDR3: CASSLDGGSGNTIYF; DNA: TGTGCCAGCAGCTTAGATGGTGGCTCTGGAAACACCATATATTTT
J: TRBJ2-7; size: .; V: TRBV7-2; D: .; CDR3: CASSFAGNSYEQYF; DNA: TGTGCCAGCAGCTTCGCGGGTAACTCCTACGAGCAGTACTTC
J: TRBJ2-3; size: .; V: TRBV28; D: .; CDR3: CASSLKGGGRTQYF; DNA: TGTGCCAGCAGTCTCAAGGGGGGAGGGCGTACGCAGTATTTT